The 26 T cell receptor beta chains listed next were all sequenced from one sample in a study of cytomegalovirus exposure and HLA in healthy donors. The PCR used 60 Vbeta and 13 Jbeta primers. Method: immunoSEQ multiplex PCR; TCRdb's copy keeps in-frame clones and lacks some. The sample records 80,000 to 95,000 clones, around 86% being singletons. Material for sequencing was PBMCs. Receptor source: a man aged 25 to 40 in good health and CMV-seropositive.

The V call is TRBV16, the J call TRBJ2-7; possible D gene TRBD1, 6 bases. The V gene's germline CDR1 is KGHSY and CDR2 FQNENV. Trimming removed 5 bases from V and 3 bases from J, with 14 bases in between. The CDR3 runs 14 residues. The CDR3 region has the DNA TGTGCCAGCAGCTTGCAAGGGGGTGGCTACGAGCAGTACTTC. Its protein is CASSLQGGGYEQYF.

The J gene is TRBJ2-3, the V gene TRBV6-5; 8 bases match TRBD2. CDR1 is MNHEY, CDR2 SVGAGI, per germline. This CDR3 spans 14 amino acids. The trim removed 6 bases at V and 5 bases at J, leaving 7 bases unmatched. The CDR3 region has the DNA TGTGCCAGCAGACGGGAGGGCCTGGTAGATACGCAGTATTTT. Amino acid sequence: CASRREGLVDTQYF.

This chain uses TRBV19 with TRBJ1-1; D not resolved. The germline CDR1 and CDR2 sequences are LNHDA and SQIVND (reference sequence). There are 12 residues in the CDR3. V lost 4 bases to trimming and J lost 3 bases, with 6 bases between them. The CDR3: CASSSGDTEAFF. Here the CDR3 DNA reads TGTGCCAGTAGTAGCGGAGACACTGAAGCTTTCTTT.

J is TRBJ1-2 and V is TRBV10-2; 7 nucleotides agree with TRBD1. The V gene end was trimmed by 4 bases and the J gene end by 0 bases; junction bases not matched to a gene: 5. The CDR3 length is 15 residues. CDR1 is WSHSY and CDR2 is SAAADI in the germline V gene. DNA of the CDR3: TGCGCCAGCAGTGGACAGGGTTTTACTAACTATGGCTACACCTTC. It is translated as CASSGQGFTNYGYTF.

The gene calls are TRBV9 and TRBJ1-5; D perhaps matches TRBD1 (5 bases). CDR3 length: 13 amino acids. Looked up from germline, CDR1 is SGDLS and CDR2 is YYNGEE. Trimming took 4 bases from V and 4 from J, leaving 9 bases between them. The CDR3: CASSRQSNQPQHF. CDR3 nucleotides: TGTGCCAGCAGCAGACAGTCTAATCAGCCCCAGCATTTT. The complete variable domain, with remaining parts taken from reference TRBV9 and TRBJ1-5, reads DSGVTQTPKHLITATGQRVTLRCSPRSGDLSVYWYQQSLDQGLQFLIQYYNGEERAKGNILERFSAQQFPDLHSELNLSSLELGDSALYFCASSRQSNQPQHFGDGTRLSIL.

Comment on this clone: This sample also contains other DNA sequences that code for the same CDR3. The CDR3, as DNA: TGTGCCAGCAGCTTCCGACAACTAGCGGGAGGGTACGAGCAGTACTTC. Protein sequence: CASSFRQLAGGYEQYF. The gene calls are TRBV5-6 and TRBJ2-7, with 13 positions matching TRBD2. Germline V gene lookup returns CDR1 SGHDT and CDR2 YYEEEE. This CDR3 is built from 16 residues. Trimming cost V 2 bases and J 4 bases; bases outside gene matches: 6.

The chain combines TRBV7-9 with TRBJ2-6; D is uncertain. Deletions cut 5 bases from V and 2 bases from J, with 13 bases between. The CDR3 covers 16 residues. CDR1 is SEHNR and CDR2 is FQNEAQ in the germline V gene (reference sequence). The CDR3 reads CASSLGQATGANVLTF. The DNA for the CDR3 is TGTGCCAGCAGCCTAGGTCAGGCCACTGGGGCCAACGTCCTGACTTTC.

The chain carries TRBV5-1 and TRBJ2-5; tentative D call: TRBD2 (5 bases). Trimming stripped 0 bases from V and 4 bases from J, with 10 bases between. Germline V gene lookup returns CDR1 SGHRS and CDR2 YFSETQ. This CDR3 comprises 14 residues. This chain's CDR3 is CASSLGLRGETQYF. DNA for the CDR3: TGCGCCAGCAGCTTGGGTCTCCGGGGAGAGACCCAGTACTTC.

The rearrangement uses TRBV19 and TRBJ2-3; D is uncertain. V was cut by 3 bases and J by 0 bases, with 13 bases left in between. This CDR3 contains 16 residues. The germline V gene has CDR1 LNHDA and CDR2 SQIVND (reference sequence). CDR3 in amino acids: CASSIEAVVSTDTQYF. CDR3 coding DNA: TGTGCCAGTAGTATCGAGGCAGTCGTTAGCACAGATACGCAGTATTTT.

CDR3 nucleotide sequence: TGCGCCAGCAGCGCGGACACGCACACCGGGGAGCTGTTTTTT. Translation: CASSADTHTGELFF. The chain uses TRBV5-1 and TRBJ2-2, with D maybe TRBD1 (5 bases). Germline CDR1 SGHRS, CDR2 YFSETQ. The CDR3 is made up of 14 amino acids. V shed 4 bases and J shed 3 bases, with 10 bases lying between them.

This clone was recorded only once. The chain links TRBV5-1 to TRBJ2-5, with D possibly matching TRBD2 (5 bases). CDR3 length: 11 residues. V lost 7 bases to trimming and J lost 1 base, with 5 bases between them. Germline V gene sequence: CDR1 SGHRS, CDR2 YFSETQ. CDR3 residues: CASRGQETQYF. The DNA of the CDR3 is TGCGCCAGCCGGGGCCAAGAGACCCAGTACTTC.

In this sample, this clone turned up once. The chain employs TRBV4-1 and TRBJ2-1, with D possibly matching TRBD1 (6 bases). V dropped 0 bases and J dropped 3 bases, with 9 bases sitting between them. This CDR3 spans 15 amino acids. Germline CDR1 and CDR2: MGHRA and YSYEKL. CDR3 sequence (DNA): TGCGCCAGCAGCCAAGAGGCAGGGGACTACAATGAGCAGTTCTTC. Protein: CASSQEAGDYNEQFF.

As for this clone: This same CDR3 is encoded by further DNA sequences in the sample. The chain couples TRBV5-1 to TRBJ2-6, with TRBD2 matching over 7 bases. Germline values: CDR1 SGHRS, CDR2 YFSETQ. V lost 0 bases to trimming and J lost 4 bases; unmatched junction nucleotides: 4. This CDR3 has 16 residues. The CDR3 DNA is TGCGCCAGCAGCTTGGTAGCGGGCACCGGGGCCAACGTCCTGACTTTC. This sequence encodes CASSLVAGTGANVLTF.

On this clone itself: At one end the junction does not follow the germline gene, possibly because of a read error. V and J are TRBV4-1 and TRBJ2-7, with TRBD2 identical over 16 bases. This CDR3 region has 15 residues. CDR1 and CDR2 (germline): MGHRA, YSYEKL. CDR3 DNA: TGCGCCAGCAGCCAAGAGAGTGGGACTAGCGGGGGGGTTTCATTC. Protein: CASSQESGTSGGVSF.

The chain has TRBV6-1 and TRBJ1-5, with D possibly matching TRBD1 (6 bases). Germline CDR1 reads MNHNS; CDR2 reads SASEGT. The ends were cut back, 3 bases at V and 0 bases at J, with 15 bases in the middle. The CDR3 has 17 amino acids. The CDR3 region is CASSELGGPASNQPQHF. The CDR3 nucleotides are TGTGCCAGCAGTGAGCTGGGGGGGCCCGCTAGCAATCAGCCCCAGCATTTT.

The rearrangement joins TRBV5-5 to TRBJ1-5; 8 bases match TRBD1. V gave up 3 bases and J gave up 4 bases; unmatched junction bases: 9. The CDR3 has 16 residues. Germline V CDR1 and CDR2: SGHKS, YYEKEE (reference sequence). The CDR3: CASSSQGALSNQPQHF. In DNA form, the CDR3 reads TGTGCCAGCAGCTCTCAGGGGGCGCTCAGTAATCAGCCCCAGCATTTT. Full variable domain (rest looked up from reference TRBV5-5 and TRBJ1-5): DAGVTQSPTHLIKTRGQQVTLRCSPISGHKSVSWYQQVLGQGPQFIFQYYEKEERGRGNFPDRFSARQFPNYSSELNVNALLLGDSALYLCASSSQGALSNQPQHFGDGTRLSIL.

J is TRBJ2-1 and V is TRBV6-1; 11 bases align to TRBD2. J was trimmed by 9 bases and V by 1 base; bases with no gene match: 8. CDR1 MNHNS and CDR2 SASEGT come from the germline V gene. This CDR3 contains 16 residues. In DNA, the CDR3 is TGTGCCAGCAGTGAAGTTCTAGCGGGAGGCGGGGGTGAGCAGTTCTTC. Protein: CASSEVLAGGGGEQFF.

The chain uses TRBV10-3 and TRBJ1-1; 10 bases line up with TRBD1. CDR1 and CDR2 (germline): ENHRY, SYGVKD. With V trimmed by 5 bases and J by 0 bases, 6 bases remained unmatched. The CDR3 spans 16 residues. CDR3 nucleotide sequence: TGTGCCATCAGTATAACGACAGGGGGCATGAACACTGAAGCTTTCTTT. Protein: CAISITTGGMNTEAFF.

CDR3 loop: CASSLSGQGKYF. The CDR3 bases are TGCGCCAGCAGCTTGTCGGGACAGGGAAAGTACTTC. The chain has TRBV5-1 and TRBJ2-4, with 9 bases that match TRBD1. V lost 1 base, J lost 14 bases, and 4 bases stayed unmatched. In germline, CDR1 is SGHRS, CDR2 YFSETQ. CDR3 size: 12 residues.

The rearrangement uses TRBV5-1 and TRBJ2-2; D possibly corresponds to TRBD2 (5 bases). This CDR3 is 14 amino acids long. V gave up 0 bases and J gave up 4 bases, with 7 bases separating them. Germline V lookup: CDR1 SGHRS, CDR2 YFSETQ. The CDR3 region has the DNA TGCGCCAGCAGCTTGGCAGCGGTCACCGGGGAGCTGTTTTTT. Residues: CASSLAAVTGELFF.

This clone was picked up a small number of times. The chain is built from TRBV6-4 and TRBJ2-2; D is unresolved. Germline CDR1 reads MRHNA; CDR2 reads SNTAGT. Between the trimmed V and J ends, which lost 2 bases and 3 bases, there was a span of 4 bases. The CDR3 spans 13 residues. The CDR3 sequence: CASSDEYTGELFF. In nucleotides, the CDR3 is TGTGCCAGCAGTGACGAGTACACCGGGGAGCTGTTTTTT.

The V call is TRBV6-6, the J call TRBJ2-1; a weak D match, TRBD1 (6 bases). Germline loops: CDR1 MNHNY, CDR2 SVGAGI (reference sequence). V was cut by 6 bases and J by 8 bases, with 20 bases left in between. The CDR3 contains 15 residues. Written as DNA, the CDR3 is TGTGCCAGCAGACGACGGGACACACAGAATGATGAGCAGTTCTTC. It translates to CASRRRDTQNDEQFF.

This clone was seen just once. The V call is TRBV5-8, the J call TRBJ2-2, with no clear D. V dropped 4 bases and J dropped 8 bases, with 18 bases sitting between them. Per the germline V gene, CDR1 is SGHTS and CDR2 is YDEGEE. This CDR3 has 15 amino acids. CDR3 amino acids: CASSPTILQVGELFF. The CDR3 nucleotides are TGTGCCAGCAGCCCGACAATCCTCCAAGTTGGGGAGCTGTTTTTT. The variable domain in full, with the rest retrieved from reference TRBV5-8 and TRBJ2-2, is EAGVTQSPTHLIKTRGQQATLRCSPISGHTSVYWYQQALGLGLQFLLWYDEGEERNRGNFPPRFSGRQFPNYSSELNVNALELEDSALYLCASSPTILQVGELFFGEGSRLTVL.

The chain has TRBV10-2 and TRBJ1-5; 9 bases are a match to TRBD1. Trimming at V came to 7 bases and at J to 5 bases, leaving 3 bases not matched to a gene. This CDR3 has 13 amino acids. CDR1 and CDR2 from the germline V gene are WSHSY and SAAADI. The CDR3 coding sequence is TGCGCCAGCACGGGACAGGGTCATCAGCCCCAGCATTTT. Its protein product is CASTGQGHQPQHF.

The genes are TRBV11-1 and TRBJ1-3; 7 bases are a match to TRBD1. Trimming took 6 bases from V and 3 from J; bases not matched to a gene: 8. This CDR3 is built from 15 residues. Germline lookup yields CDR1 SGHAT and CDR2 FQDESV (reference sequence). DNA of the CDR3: TGTGCCAGCAGACCGACAGGGAGGATTGGAAACACCATATATTTT. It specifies CASRPTGRIGNTIYF.

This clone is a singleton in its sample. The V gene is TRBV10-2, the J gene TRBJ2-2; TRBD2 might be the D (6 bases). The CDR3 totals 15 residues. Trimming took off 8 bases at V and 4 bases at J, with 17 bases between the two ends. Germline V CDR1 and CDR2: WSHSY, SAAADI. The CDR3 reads CASSSGRAGTGELFF. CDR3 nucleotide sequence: TGCGCCAGCTCTTCCGGCAGAGCGGGCACCGGGGAGCTGTTTTTT.